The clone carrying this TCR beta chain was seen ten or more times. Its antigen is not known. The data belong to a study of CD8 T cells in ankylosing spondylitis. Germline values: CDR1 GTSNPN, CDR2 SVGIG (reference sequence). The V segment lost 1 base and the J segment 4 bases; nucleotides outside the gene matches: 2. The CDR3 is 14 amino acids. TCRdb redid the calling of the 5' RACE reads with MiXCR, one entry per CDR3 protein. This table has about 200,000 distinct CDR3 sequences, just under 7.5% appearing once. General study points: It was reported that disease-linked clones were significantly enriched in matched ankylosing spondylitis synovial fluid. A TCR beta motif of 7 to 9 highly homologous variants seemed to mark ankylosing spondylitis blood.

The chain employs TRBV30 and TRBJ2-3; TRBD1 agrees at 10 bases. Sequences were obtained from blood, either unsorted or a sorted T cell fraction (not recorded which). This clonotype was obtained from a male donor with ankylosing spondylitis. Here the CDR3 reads CAWSGGQGSDTQYF. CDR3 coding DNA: TGTGCCTGGAGTGGGGGACAGGGGTCAGATACGCAGTATTTT.